This is a list of T cell receptor beta chains from one sample in a study of T cell repertoires in ileal Crohn's disease. Repertoires were generated with immunoSEQ multiplex PCR, while TCRdb's copy carries only in-frame clones and drops some. The table has about 470 clones, roughly 90% seen once. Sequenced input: ileal tissue. The receptors derive from an adult with Crohn's disease. Each CDR3 is given with its conserved first and last residue. Fields, in order: CDR3 protein, CDR3 DNA, D gene, clone size, V gene, J gene. D genes are given only for firm matches. Clone size appears in some rows only: once, few, many, or a class for an expanded clone.

CDR3 protein: CASSIWGDSNQPQHF
CDR3 DNA: TGTGCCAGTAGTATCTGGGGAGATAGCAATCAGCCCCAGCATTTT
D gene: -
clone size: -
V gene: TRBV19
J gene: TRBJ1-5

CDR3 protein: CSARRTDTQYF
CDR3 DNA: TGCAGTGCTAGAAGGACAGATACGCAGTATTTT
D gene: -
clone size: -
V gene: TRBV20-1
J gene: TRBJ2-3

CDR3 protein: CASSHRLAGIYNEQFF
CDR3 DNA: TGTGCCAGCAGCCACAGACTAGCGGGGATTTACAATGAGCAGTTCTTC
D gene: TRBD2
clone size: -
V gene: TRBV7-9
J gene: TRBJ2-1

CDR3 protein: CASSSIQGAAEAFF
CDR3 DNA: TGTGCCAGCAGCTCGATACAGGGGGCCGCTGAAGCTTTCTTT
D gene: TRBD1
clone size: -
V gene: TRBV7-2
J gene: TRBJ1-1

CDR3 protein: CASSLGTNEKLFF
CDR3 DNA: TGTGCCAGCAGCTTAGGGACTAATGAAAAACTGTTTTTT
D gene: -
clone size: -
V gene: TRBV11-2
J gene: TRBJ1-4

CDR3 protein: CASSPGRNYGYTF
CDR3 DNA: TGTGCCAGCAGCCCGGGCCGAAACTATGGCTACACCTTC
D gene: -
clone size: -
V gene: TRBV5-6
J gene: TRBJ1-2

CDR3 protein: CASSLVSRITDTQYF
CDR3 DNA: TGTGCCAGCAGCTTAGTAAGCAGGATCACAGATACGCAGTATTTT
D gene: -
clone size: -
V gene: TRBV7-2
J gene: TRBJ2-3

CDR3 protein: CATSRDNTQYRNTEAFF
CDR3 DNA: TGTGCCACCAGCAGAGACAACACACAGTATCGGAACACTGAAGCTTTCTTT
D gene: -
clone size: -
V gene: TRBV15
J gene: TRBJ1-1

CDR3 protein: CASSLNTGTGRYGYTF
CDR3 DNA: TGTGCCAGCAGCCTTAATACCGGGACAGGTCGCTATGGCTACACCTTC
D gene: TRBD1
clone size: -
V gene: TRBV4-2
J gene: TRBJ1-2

CDR3 protein: CSVLSSGGTDTQYF
CDR3 DNA: TGCAGCGTGCTGTCATCGGGGGGCACAGATACGCAGTATTTT
D gene: -
clone size: -
V gene: TRBV29-1
J gene: TRBJ2-3

CDR3 protein: CASSESTGNTIYF
CDR3 DNA: TGTGCCAGCTCTGAGTCCACTGGAAACACCATATATTTT
D gene: -
clone size: -
V gene: TRBV11-3
J gene: TRBJ1-3

CDR3 protein: CASSQFSGSPLHF
CDR3 DNA: TGTGCCAGCAGCCAATTTTCGGGTTCACCCCTCCACTTT
D gene: -
clone size: -
V gene: TRBV5-6
J gene: TRBJ1-6

CDR3 protein: CASSLRSEQYF
CDR3 DNA: TGTGCCAGCAGCTTAAGGTCAGAGCAGTACTTC
D gene: -
clone size: -
V gene: TRBV7-8
J gene: TRBJ2-7

CDR3 protein: CASSKSAGTKETQYF
CDR3 DNA: TGCGCCAGCAGCAAATCGGCGGGGACAAAAGAGACCCAGTACTTC
D gene: -
clone size: -
V gene: TRBV4-3
J gene: TRBJ2-5

CDR3 protein: CASSQDKGREETQYF
CDR3 DNA: TGTGCCAGCAGCCAAGATAAGGGTAGGGAAGAGACCCAGTACTTC
D gene: -
clone size: -
V gene: TRBV4-2
J gene: TRBJ2-5

CDR3 protein: CASSASTGGGSGANVLTF
CDR3 DNA: TGTGCCAGCAGCGCATCTACAGGGGGCGGATCTGGGGCCAACGTCCTGACTTTC
D gene: TRBD1
clone size: -
V gene: TRBV7-9
J gene: TRBJ2-6

CDR3 protein: CASSHNRASPYGYTF
CDR3 DNA: TGTGCCAGCAGCCACAACCGGGCGAGCCCCTATGGCTACACCTTC
D gene: -
clone size: -
V gene: TRBV6-1
J gene: TRBJ1-2

CDR3 protein: CASSLRTGANTGELFF
CDR3 DNA: TGTGCCAGCAGCCTTAGGACAGGGGCTAACACCGGGGAGCTGTTTTTT
D gene: TRBD1
clone size: -
V gene: TRBV7-8
J gene: TRBJ2-2

CDR3 protein: CASSEGAYEQYF
CDR3 DNA: TGTGCCAGTAGCGAGGGGGCCTACGAGCAGTACTTC
D gene: -
clone size: -
V gene: TRBV19
J gene: TRBJ2-7

CDR3 protein: CASSIFGNPNYGYTF
CDR3 DNA: TGTGCCAGTAGTATTTTTGGAAATCCAAACTATGGCTACACCTTC
D gene: -
clone size: -
V gene: TRBV19
J gene: TRBJ1-2

CDR3 protein: CASSLSGIQPQHF
CDR3 DNA: TGTGCCAGCAGTTTATCAGGCATTCAGCCCCAGCATTTT
D gene: -
clone size: few
V gene: TRBV27
J gene: TRBJ1-5

CDR3 protein: CSVVRRGDTEAFF
CDR3 DNA: TGCAGCGTTGTTCGAAGGGGTGACACTGAAGCTTTCTTT
D gene: -
clone size: -
V gene: TRBV29-1
J gene: TRBJ1-1

CDR3 protein: CASSGGGLTDSPLHF
CDR3 DNA: TGTGCCAGCAGCGGAGGGGGGTTAACTGATTCACCCCTCCACTTT
D gene: -
clone size: -
V gene: TRBV28
J gene: TRBJ1-6

CDR3 protein: CASSLGGVNSPLHF
CDR3 DNA: TGTGCCAGCAGTCTAGGGGGCGTAAATTCACCCCTCCACTTT
D gene: TRBD1
clone size: -
V gene: TRBV7-9
J gene: TRBJ1-6